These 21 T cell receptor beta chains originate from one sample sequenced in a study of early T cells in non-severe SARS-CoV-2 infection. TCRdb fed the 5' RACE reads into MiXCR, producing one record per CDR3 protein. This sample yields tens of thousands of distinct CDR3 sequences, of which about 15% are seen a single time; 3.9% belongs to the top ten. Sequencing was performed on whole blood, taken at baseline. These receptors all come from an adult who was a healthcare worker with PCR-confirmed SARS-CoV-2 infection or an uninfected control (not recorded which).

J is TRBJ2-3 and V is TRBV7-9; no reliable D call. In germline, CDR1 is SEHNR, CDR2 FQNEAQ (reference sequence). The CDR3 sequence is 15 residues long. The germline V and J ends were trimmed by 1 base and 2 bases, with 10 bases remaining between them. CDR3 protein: CASSLGARLTDTQYF. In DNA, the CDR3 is TGTGCCAGCAGCTTAGGGGCCCGTCTCACAGATACGCAGTATTTT. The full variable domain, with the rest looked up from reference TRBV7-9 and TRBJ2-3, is DTGVSQNPRHKITKRGQNVTFRCDPISEHNRLYWYRQTLGQGPEFLTYFQNEAQLEKSRLLSDRFSAERPKGSFSTLEIQRTEQGDSAMYLCASSLGARLTDTQYFGPGTRLTVL.

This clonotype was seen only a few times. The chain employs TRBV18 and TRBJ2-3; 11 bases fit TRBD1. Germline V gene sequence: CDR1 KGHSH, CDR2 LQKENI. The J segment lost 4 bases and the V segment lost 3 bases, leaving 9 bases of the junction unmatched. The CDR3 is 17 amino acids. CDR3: CASSPAPGQGAADTQYF. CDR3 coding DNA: TGTGCCAGCTCACCGGCCCCAGGACAGGGGGCAGCAGATACGCAGTATTTT.

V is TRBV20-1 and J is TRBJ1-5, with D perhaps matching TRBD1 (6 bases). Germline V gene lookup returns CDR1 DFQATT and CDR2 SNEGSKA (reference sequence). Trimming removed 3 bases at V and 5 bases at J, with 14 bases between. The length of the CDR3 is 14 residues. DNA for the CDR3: TGCAGTGCTAGCTCCGGGGGCTTGGATCAGCCCCAGCATTTT. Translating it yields CSASSGGLDQPQHF.

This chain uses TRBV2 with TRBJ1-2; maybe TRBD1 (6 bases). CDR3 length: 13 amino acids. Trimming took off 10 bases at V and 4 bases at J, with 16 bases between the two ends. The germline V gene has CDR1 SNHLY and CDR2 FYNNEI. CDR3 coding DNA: TGTGCCACCTATGAACAGGGTAGCTATGGCTACACCTTC. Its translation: CATYEQGSYGYTF.

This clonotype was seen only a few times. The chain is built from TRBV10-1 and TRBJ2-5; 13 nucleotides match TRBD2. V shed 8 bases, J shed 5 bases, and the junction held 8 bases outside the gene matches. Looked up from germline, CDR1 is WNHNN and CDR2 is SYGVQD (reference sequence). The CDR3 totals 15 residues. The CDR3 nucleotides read TGCGCCAGCCTAATGGGACTAGCGGGATTGGAGACCCAGTACTTC. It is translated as CASLMGLAGLETQYF.

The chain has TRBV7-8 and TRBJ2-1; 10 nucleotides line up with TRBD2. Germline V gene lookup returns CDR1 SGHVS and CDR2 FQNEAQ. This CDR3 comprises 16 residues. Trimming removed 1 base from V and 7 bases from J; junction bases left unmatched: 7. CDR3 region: CASSLVSGRRENEQFF. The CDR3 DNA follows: TGTGCCAGCAGCTTAGTTAGCGGGAGGAGGGAGAATGAGCAGTTCTTC.

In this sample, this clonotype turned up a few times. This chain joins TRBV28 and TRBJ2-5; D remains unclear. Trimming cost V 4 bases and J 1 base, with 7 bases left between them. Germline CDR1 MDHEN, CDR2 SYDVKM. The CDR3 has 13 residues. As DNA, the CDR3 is TGTGCCAGCAGTTCCCCGGCCCAAGAGACCCAGTACTTC. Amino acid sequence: CASSSPAQETQYF.

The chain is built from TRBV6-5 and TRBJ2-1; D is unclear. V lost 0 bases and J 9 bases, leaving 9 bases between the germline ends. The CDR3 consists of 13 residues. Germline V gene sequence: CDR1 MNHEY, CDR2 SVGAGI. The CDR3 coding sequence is TGTGCCAGCAGTTACTCATCGGAATTTGAGCAGTTCTTC. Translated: CASSYSSEFEQFF.

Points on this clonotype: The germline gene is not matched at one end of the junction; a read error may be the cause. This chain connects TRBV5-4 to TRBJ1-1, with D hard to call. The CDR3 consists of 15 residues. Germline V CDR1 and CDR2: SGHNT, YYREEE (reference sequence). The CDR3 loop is CASSPHGQANTEVFF. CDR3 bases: TGTGCCAGCAGCCCACACGGGCAGGCGAACACTGAAGTTTTCTTT.

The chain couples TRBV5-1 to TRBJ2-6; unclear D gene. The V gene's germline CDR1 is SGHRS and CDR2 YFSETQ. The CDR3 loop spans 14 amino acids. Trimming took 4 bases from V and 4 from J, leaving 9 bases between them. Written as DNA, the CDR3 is TGCGCCAGCAGCCTCTTTCCGGGGGCCAACGTCCTGACTTTC. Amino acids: CASSLFPGANVLTF.

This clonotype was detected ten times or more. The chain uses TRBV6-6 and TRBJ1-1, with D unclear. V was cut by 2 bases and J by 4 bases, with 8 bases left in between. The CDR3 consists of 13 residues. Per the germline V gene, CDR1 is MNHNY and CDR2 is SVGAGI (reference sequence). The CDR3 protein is CASSYAGSTEAFF. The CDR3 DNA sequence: TGTGCCAGCAGTTACGCAGGTTCCACTGAAGCTTTCTTT.

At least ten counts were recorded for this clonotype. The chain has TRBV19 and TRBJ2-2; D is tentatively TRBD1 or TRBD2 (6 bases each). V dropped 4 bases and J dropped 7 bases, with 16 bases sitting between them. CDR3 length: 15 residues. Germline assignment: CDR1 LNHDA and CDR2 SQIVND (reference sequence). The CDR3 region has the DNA TGTGCCAGTAGTAGCGACGGGGGCGCGGGCGGGGAGCTGTTTTTT. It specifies CASSSDGGAGGELFF.

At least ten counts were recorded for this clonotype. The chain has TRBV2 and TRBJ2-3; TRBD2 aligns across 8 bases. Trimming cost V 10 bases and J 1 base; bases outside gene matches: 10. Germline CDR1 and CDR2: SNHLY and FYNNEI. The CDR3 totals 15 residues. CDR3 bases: TGTGCCACCGCCGGGAGGGCAGGGGGCACAGATACGCAGTATTTT. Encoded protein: CATAGRAGGTDTQYF.

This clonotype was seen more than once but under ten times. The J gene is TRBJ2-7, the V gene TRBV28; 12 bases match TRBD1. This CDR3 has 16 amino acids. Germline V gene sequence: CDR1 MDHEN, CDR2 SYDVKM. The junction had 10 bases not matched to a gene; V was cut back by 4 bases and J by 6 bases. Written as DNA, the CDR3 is TGTGCCAGCAGTTCCCCGGGACAGGGGGCCCTTGGCGAGCAGTACTTC. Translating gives CASSSPGQGALGEQYF.

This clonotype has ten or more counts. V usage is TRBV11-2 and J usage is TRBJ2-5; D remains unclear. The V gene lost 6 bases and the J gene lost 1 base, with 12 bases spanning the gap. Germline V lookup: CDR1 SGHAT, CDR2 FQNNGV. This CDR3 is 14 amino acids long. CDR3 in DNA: TGTGCCAGCAGTAAAAGTAACAGCCAAGAGACCCAGTACTTC. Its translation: CASSKSNSQETQYF.

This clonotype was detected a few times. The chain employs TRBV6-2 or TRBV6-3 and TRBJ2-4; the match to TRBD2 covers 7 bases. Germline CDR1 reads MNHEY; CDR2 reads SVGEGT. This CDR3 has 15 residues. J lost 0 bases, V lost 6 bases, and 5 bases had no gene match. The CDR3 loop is CASRGSGKAKNIQYF. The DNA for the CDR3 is TGTGCCAGCAGGGGGAGCGGGAAAGCCAAAAACATTCAGTACTTC.

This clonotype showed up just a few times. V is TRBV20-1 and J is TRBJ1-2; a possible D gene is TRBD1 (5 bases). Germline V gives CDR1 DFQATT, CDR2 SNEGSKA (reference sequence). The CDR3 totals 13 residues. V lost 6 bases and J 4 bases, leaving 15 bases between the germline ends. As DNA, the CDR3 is TGCAGTGCACCGACAGCGCTTCTCTATGGCTACACCTTC. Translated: CSAPTALLYGYTF.

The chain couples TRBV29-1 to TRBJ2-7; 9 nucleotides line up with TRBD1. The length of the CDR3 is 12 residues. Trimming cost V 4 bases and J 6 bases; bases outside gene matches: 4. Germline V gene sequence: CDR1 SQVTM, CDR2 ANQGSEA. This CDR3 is CSVGGQGSEQYF. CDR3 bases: TGCAGCGTTGGGGGACAGGGATCCGAGCAGTACTTC.

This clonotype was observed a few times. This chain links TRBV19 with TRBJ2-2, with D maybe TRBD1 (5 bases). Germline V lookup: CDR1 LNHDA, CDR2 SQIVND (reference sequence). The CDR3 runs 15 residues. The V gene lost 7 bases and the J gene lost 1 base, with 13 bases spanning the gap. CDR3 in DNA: TGTGCCAGTACCCCGTGGCAGGGGAACACCGGGGAGCTGTTTTTT. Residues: CASTPWQGNTGELFF.

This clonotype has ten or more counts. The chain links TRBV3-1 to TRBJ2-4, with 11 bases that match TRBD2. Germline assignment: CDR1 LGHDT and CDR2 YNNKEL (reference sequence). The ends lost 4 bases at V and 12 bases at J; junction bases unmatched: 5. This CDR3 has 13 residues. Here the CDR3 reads CASSLGTSGSQYF. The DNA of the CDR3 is TGTGCCAGCAGCCTTGGGACTAGCGGTTCTCAGTACTTC.

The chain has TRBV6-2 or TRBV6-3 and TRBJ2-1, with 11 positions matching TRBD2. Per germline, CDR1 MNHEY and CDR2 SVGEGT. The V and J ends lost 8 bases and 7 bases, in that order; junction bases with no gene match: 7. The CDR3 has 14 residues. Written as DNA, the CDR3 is TGTGCCAGCTCCGGGACTAGCGGTGGTAATGAGCAGTTCTTC. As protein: CASSGTSGGNEQFF.